This T cell receptor beta chain was captured in a study of early T cells in non-severe SARS-CoV-2 infection. Overall study: Bulk RNA from unsorted whole blood was sequenced; chains were unpaired.

Study-level results: Matching against VDJdb likely underestimated virus-specific expansions, favoring anti-spike CD8.

Individual cDNA molecules received unique molecular identifiers. TCRdb re-analysed the 5' RACE reads in MiXCR, keeping a single row per CDR3 protein. The sample has about 88,000 distinct CDR3 sequences; around 14% are singletons. Comments on this clonotype: Its antigen remains unknown.

The specimen was whole blood. This receptor was obtained from an adult who was a healthcare worker with PCR-confirmed SARS-CoV-2 infection or an uninfected control (not recorded which).

CDR3 sequence (DNA): TGTGCCAGCCTTAGGGGACAGGGGCCTTTCGGCGAAAAACTGTTTTTT. Translating it yields CASLRGQGPFGEKLFF. This chain connects TRBV12-3 or TRBV12-4 to TRBJ1-4, with 10 bases lining up with TRBD1. The CDR3 covers 16 residues. After removal of 8 bases from V and 8 bases from J, the junction contained 14 bases not matched to a gene.